A selection of T cell receptor beta chains follows, all from one sample in a study of T cells in Graves' hyperthyroidism and ophthalmopathy. TCRdb reanalysed the multiplex PCR reads using MiXCR and keeps one entry per CDR3 protein. Of 270,000 or so distinct CDR3 sequences listed, around a quarter were seen once; the top ten hold over 25%. Sequencing was performed on blood. Every receptor here comes from a man aged 40-50 years with Graves' hyperthyroidism that later progressed to Graves' ophthalmopathy. Both conserved end residues are part of each CDR3. A D gene is named only where the DNA matches it firmly. Size is stated for part of the rows, as once, few or many counts, or as a class when the clone is expanded.

d_gene	v_gene	abundance	j_gene	CDR3aa	CDR3nt
TRBD1	TRBV12-3/TRBV12-4	few	TRBJ2-6	CASSLQGTGISGANVLTF	TGTGCCAGCAGTTTACAGGGGACAGGAATCTCTGGGGCCAACGTCCTGACTTTC
-	TRBV12-3/TRBV12-4	few	TRBJ2-5	CASSLVGTEETQYF	TGTGCCAGCAGTTTAGTGGGGACTGAAGAGACCCAGTACTTC
-	TRBV3-1	many	TRBJ2-5	CASSQGAHQGRETQYF	TGTGCCAGCAGCCAAGGGGCCCACCAGGGAAGGGAGACCCAGTACTTC
-	TRBV12-3/TRBV12-4	many	TRBJ2-5	CASSSRQLQETQYF	TGTGCCAGCAGTTCAAGACAGCTCCAAGAGACCCAGTACTTC
-	TRBV7-8	-	TRBJ2-7	CASSSYIEQYF	TGTGCCAGCAGCTCCTATATCGAGCAGTACTTC
TRBD2	TRBV6-1	many	TRBJ2-5	CASKLAGGHQETQYF	TGTGCCAGCAAACTAGCGGGAGGGCACCAGGAGACCCAGTACTTC
TRBD1	TRBV3-1	many	TRBJ1-2	CASSPETGYGYTF	TGTGCCAGCAGCCCAGAGACAGGGTATGGCTACACCTTC
-	TRBV20-1	many	TRBJ1-5	CSARGGGDQPQHF	TGCAGTGCTAGAGGGGGAGGGGATCAGCCCCAGCATTTT
-	TRBV19	many	TRBJ1-5	CASTPVQGQRDQPQHF	TGTGCCAGTACCCCAGTTCAGGGGCAGCGGGATCAGCCCCAGCATTTT
TRBD2	TRBV30	many	TRBJ2-5	CAWKGGTSIAGARETQYF	TGTGCCTGGAAGGGAGGGACATCTATAGCGGGAGCCCGTGAGACCCAGTACTTC